This passage covers 26 T cell receptor beta chains from one sample sequenced in a study of long-term antiretroviral therapy in people with HIV. Researchers report immunoSEQ v3.0 was run at survey level. Repertoires were generated with immunoSEQ multiplex PCR, while TCRdb's copy carries only in-frame clones and drops some. The table has tens of thousands of clones, more than 75% seen once. Sequences were derived from unsorted PBMCs, sampled 2 years after starting antiretroviral therapy. All receptors derive from a middle-aged man with HIV.

Only one count was recorded for this clone. The V call is TRBV9, the J call TRBJ1-6, with a tentative D call TRBD1 (5 bases). There are 16 residues in the CDR3. The germline V and J ends were trimmed by 4 bases and 4 bases, with 15 bases remaining between them. CDR1 and CDR2 from the germline V gene are SGDLS and YYNGEE. The CDR3 protein is CASSLGTGGYNSPLHF. CDR3 nucleotide sequence: TGTGCCAGCAGCTTGGGGACCGGGGGTTATAATTCACCCCTCCACTTT.

This chain joins TRBV28 and TRBJ1-5, with 8 bases fitting TRBD1. The J segment lost 7 bases and the V segment lost 3 bases, leaving 5 bases of the junction unmatched. The CDR3 has 14 amino acids. Germline values: CDR1 MDHEN, CDR2 SYDVKM. In nucleotides, the CDR3 is TGTGCCAGCAGTTTCGCAGGGGGCGGACAGCCCCAGCATTTT. Amino acids: CASSFAGGGQPQHF. Based on the CDR3 plus reference TRBV28 and TRBJ1-5, the full variable domain is DVKVTQSSRYLVKRTGEKVFLECVQDMDHENMFWYRQDPGLGLRLIYFSYDVKMKEKGDIPEGYSVSREKKERFSLILESASTNQTSMYLCASSFAGGGQPQHFGDGTRLSIL.

The CDR3 sequence is CASFHIELAGVPDTQYF. CDR3 DNA: TGTGCCAGCTTCCATATTGAGCTAGCGGGAGTACCAGATACGCAGTATTTT. The chain joins TRBV18 to TRBJ2-3; TRBD2 matches 10 bases. The CDR3 has 17 residues. CDR1 is KGHSH, CDR2 LQKENI, per germline. V shed 7 bases, J shed 4 bases, and the junction held 14 bases outside the gene matches.

This chain links TRBV29-1 with TRBJ1-1; 8 bases line up with TRBD1. Germline V lookup: CDR1 SQVTM, CDR2 ANQGSEA. The CDR3 totals 14 residues. Trimming at V came to 5 bases and at J to 3 bases, leaving 8 bases not matched to a gene. This CDR3 reads CSVLGEQGDTEAFF. In nucleotides, the CDR3 is TGCAGCGTTTTAGGGGAACAGGGGGACACTGAAGCTTTCTTT.

This clone has only one observation. The V call is TRBV4-3, the J call TRBJ2-5; possibly TRBD2 for D (6 bases). V was clipped by 1 base and J by 5 bases, with 20 bases between them. Germline V gives CDR1 LGHNA, CDR2 YSLEER. CDR3 size: 17 residues. The CDR3 here is CASSQGYTREHGETQYF. CDR3 sequence (DNA): TGCGCCAGCAGCCAAGGGTACACCCGGGAGCATGGGGAGACCCAGTACTTC.

CDR3 bases: TGTGCCAGCAGCTTACGGTCGGGCCCCACGACAGCCGGGGAGCTGTTTTTT. Translated: CASSLRSGPTTAGELFF. The chain carries TRBV11-2 and TRBJ2-2; D is possibly TRBD1 (5 bases). Trimming removed 2 bases at V and 6 bases at J, with 19 bases between. The CDR3 is made up of 17 amino acids. Germline values: CDR1 SGHAT, CDR2 FQNNGV.

The V and J genes are TRBV30 and TRBJ2-3, with 7 bases fitting TRBD2. Unmatched junction bases numbered 4, after V lost 8 bases and J lost 2 bases. Germline V lookup: CDR1 GTSNPN, CDR2 SVGIG (reference sequence). The CDR3 has 12 amino acids. CDR3 loop: CAGTSVTDTQYF. CDR3 sequence (DNA): TGTGCCGGAACTAGCGTCACAGATACGCAGTATTTT. Using reference TRBV30 and TRBJ2-3 for the parts outside the CDR3, the full variable domain is SQTIHQWPATLVQPVGSPLSLECTVEGTSNPNLYWYRQAAGRGLQLLFYSVGIGQISSEVPQNLSASRPQDRQFILSSKKLLLSDSGFYLCAGTSVTDTQYFGPGTRLTVL.

The CDR3 spells CASSQVPLGLGTGELFF. CDR3 nucleotides: TGCGCCAGCAGCCAAGTTCCTCTGGGGCTGGGGACCGGGGAGCTGTTTTTT. The V gene is TRBV4-3, the J gene TRBJ2-2, with D maybe TRBD1 (5 bases). Germline V gives CDR1 LGHNA, CDR2 YSLEER. V gave up 1 base and J gave up 5 bases, with 17 bases separating them. The CDR3 loop spans 17 amino acids.

This chain uses TRBV16 with TRBJ2-7; D may be TRBD1 (6 bases). Germline CDR1 is KGHSY and CDR2 is FQNENV. The CDR3 runs to 13 residues. Trimming stripped 6 bases from V and 2 bases from J, with 11 bases between. CDR3 in amino acids: CASSHGQTYEQYF. In DNA form, the CDR3 reads TGTGCCAGCAGTCACGGACAGACCTACGAGCAGTACTTC.

The V gene is TRBV18, the J gene TRBJ2-2; TRBD1 or TRBD2 may be the D gene (5 bases each). Germline CDR1 KGHSH, CDR2 LQKENI. CDR3 length: 17 residues. V shed 2 bases and J shed 5 bases, with 18 bases lying between them. CDR3 in DNA: TGTGCCAGCTCACCATCAAATATAGGGGAGAGAACCGGGGAGCTGTTTTTT. Translating it yields CASSPSNIGERTGELFF. The complete variable domain, with remaining parts taken from reference TRBV18 and TRBJ2-2, reads NAGVMQNPRHLVRRRGQEARLRCSPMKGHSHVYWYRQLPEEGLKFMVYLQKENIIDESGMPKERFSAEFPKEGPSILRIQQVVRGDSAAYFCASSPSNIGERTGELFFGEGSRLTVL.

The chain combines TRBV5-5 with TRBJ2-6; unclear D gene. The CDR3 consists of 17 residues. V lost 1 base and J lost 0, with 11 bases in between. Germline loops: CDR1 SGHKS, CDR2 YYEKEE (reference sequence). The CDR3 reads CASSLWGLISGANVLTF. CDR3 nucleotides: TGTGCCAGCAGCTTGTGGGGTCTTATCTCTGGGGCCAACGTCCTGACTTTC.

J is TRBJ2-7 and V is TRBV4-3, with 16 bases identical to TRBD2. With 1 base clipped from V and 4 bases from J, the junction kept 10 bases outside the gene matches. Germline lookup yields CDR1 LGHNA and CDR2 YSLEER. The CDR3 covers 19 residues. Written as DNA, the CDR3 is TGCGCCAGCAGCCAAGCCCCGGGACTAGCGGGGGGGCCTAGGTACGAGCAGTACTTC. It translates to CASSQAPGLAGGPRYEQYF.

The rearrangement links TRBV7-2 to TRBJ1-5; a possible D gene is TRBD1 (5 bases). CDR1 and CDR2 from the germline V gene are SGHTA and FQGNSA. V lost 1 base and J 5 bases, leaving 15 bases between the germline ends. The CDR3 is 16 residues long. The CDR3 spells CASSLVGEGSHQPQHF. In DNA form, the CDR3 reads TGTGCCAGCAGCTTAGTGGGGGAAGGTTCACATCAGCCCCAGCATTTT.

V gene TRBV19 combines with J gene TRBJ2-7; 9 positions match TRBD1. CDR3 length equals 15 residues. J gave up 2 bases and V 1 base, and 3 bases lay outside the gene matches. Germline V gene data show CDR1 as LNHDA and CDR2 as SQIVND (reference sequence). The DNA of the CDR3 is TGTGCCAGTAGTATAGGCCGGACAGGGGCCTACGAGCAGTACTTC. It is translated as CASSIGRTGAYEQYF.

J is TRBJ1-4 and V is TRBV7-2; no reliable D call. Trimming took 2 bases from V and 0 from J, leaving 7 bases between them. The CDR3 consists of 15 residues. Germline CDR1 and CDR2: SGHTA and FQGNSA. The CDR3 is CASSLYRSTNEKLFF. The CDR3, as DNA: TGTGCCAGCAGCTTATACAGATCAACTAATGAAAAACTGTTTTTT.

A single count supports this clone. One end of the junction varies from germline; a read error may be responsible. This rearrangement joins TRBV5-4 to TRBJ1-2, with TRBD1 matching 10 bases. CDR3 length: 15 residues. CDR1 SGHNT and CDR2 YYREEE come from the germline V gene (reference sequence). CDR3 sequence: CASSQGQGEYYGYTF. For the CDR3, the DNA is TGCGCCAGCAGCCAAGGACAGGGGGAGTACTATGGCTACACCTTC.

The V gene is TRBV11-2, the J gene TRBJ2-7, with D possibly called TRBD1 or TRBD2 (5 bases each). V dropped 5 bases and J dropped 2 bases, with 10 bases sitting between them. CDR3 length: 13 amino acids. Germline V gene data show CDR1 as SGHAT and CDR2 as FQNNGV. The CDR3 bases are TGTGCCAGCAGCCTTGGGACCGCCTACGAGCAGTACTTC. It encodes CASSLGTAYEQYF.

V is TRBV19 and J is TRBJ1-1; 9 bases are a match to TRBD1. This CDR3 region has 15 residues. With 3 bases clipped from V and 3 bases from J, the junction kept 5 bases outside the gene matches. From germline, CDR1 is LNHDA and CDR2 SQIVND (reference sequence). CDR3 DNA: TGTGCCAGTAGTATTGATAGACAGGGGGACACTGAAGCTTTCTTT. Protein: CASSIDRQGDTEAFF.

This clone was counted between two and nine times. J is TRBJ2-5 and V is TRBV6-4; no firm D call. The CDR3 contains 13 residues. Trimming left V 4 bases short and J 2 bases short, with 8 bases between. Germline V CDR1 and CDR2: MRHNA, SNTAGT. CDR3 sequence reads: CASSGGQQETQYF. The CDR3 DNA sequence: TGTGCCAGCAGTGGAGGTCAACAAGAGACCCAGTACTTC.

The V and J genes are TRBV9 and TRBJ2-1; TRBD2 aligns across 9 bases. The CDR3 sequence is 15 residues long. V lost 0 bases and J lost 7; bases outside the gene matches: 5. Germline lookup yields CDR1 SGDLS and CDR2 YYNGEE. The CDR3 DNA sequence: TGTGCCAGCAGCGTAGATCTAGCGGGGTGGAATGAGCAGTTCTTC. It codes for CASSVDLAGWNEQFF.

The chain is built from TRBV15 and TRBJ2-1, with D maybe TRBD2 (6 bases). Germline values: CDR1 LNHNV, CDR2 YYDKDF (reference sequence). This CDR3 has 17 residues. Trimming took off 0 bases at V and 0 bases at J, with 12 bases between the two ends. CDR3 DNA: TGTGCCACCAGCAGAGATTTTGGCGGGGACTCCTACAATGAGCAGTTCTTC. Translated, it gives CATSRDFGGDSYNEQFF.

The chain joins TRBV29-1 to TRBJ1-1; D not resolved. V lost 6 bases to trimming and J lost 3 bases, with 23 bases between them. Germline CDR1 is SQVTM and CDR2 is ANQGSEA. The CDR3 consists of 16 residues. The CDR3, as DNA: TGCAGCGTGAGCGCAGTGAGACCTGGTATACACACTGAAGCTTTCTTT. Its translation: CSVSAVRPGIHTEAFF. Drawing the rest from reference TRBV29-1 and TRBJ1-1, the complete variable domain is SAVISQKPSRDICQRGTSLTIQCQVDSQVTMMFWYRQQPGQSLTLIATANQGSEATYESGFVIDKFPISRPNLTFSTLTVSNMSPEDSSIYLCSVSAVRPGIHTEAFFGQGTRLTVV.

This chain links TRBV18 with TRBJ1-1; a weak D match, TRBD1 (6 bases). From germline, CDR1 is KGHSH and CDR2 LQKENI. The germline V and J ends were trimmed by 2 bases and 8 bases, with 9 bases remaining between them. CDR3 length: 12 amino acids. CDR3 in DNA: TGTGCCAGCTCACCAAGCAGGGGCGAAGCTTTCTTT. Its protein is CASSPSRGEAFF. Drawing the rest from reference TRBV18 and TRBJ1-1, the complete variable domain is NAGVMQNPRHLVRRRGQEARLRCSPMKGHSHVYWYRQLPEEGLKFMVYLQKENIIDESGMPKERFSAEFPKEGPSILRIQQVVRGDSAAYFCASSPSRGEAFFGQGTRLTVV.

The chain recombines TRBV7-8 with TRBJ2-1; 7 bases line up with TRBD2. Trimming took 5 bases from V and 4 from J; bases not matched to a gene: 5. Germline lookup yields CDR1 SGHVS and CDR2 FQNEAQ. CDR3 size: 14 residues. CDR3: CASSALAAYNEQFF. The CDR3 DNA reads TGTGCCAGCAGCGCCCTAGCGGCATACAATGAGCAGTTCTTC. The full variable domain, completed using reference TRBV7-8 and TRBJ2-1, is GAGVSQSPRYKVAKRGQDVALRCDPISGHVSLFWYQQALGQGPEFLTYFQNEAQLDKSGLPSDRFFAERPEGSVSTLKIQRTQQEDSAVYLCASSALAAYNEQFFGPGTRLTVL.

V gene TRBV11-2 combines with J gene TRBJ2-7; D might be TRBD1 or TRBD2, each matching 5 bases. This CDR3 is built from 14 residues. V gave up 3 bases and J gave up 0 bases, with 9 bases separating them. Looked up from germline, CDR1 is SGHAT and CDR2 is FQNNGV. CDR3 bases: TGTGCCAGCAGCTTCTCCGGGACCTCCTACGAGCAGTACTTC. It encodes CASSFSGTSYEQYF.

The chain joins TRBV6-1 to TRBJ2-7, with 11 bases matching TRBD1. CDR3 size: 15 residues. Trimming at V came to 0 bases and at J to 6 bases, leaving 4 bases not matched to a gene. The germline V gene encodes CDR1 MNHNS and CDR2 SASEGT. The CDR3 is CASSEAGQGAIEQYF. CDR3 coding DNA: TGTGCCAGCAGTGAAGCCGGACAGGGGGCTATCGAGCAGTACTTC.